This T cell receptor beta chain was recorded in a study of beta chain features in type 1 diabetes. Overall study findings and caveats: Shortening that was moderate but significant affected the TCRB CDR3s of Type 1 diabetes patients in all four CD4+ subsets.

The sequenced template was cDNA made from the entire isolated RNA. Here immunoSEQ multiplex PCR was the method, and the copy in TCRdb shows in-frame clones only, minus some. The sample consists of 330,000 or so clones, 14% of them appearing once. This clone appeared many times. Its antigen is not known. The CDR3 sequence is 16 residues long. The receptor comes from a man between 25 and 39 years old in good health. The rearrangement joins TRBV21-1 to TRBJ2-7; the table's D call, TRBD1, has no DNA check behind it. TRBV21-1 counts as a pseudogene. The sequenced material came from central memory CD4+ T cells from blood. This CDR3 is CASSKAQYGSGYEQYV. CDR3 nucleotides: TGTGCCAGCAGCAAAGCGCAATATGGTTCAGGCTACGAGCAGTACGTC.